The 21 T cell receptor beta chains below all came from one sample that was sequenced in a study of hypomethylating agent response in myelodysplastic syndrome. The method was immunoSEQ multiplex PCR; TCRdb's version includes in-frame clones alone and lacks a portion of them. The sample carries around 4,700 clones, approximately 81% recorded once. The source material was bone marrow, sampled before or after starting hypomethylating agent treatment for myelodysplastic syndrome (not recorded which). The receptors originated from a human donor with myelodysplastic syndrome.

The CDR3 nucleotides are TGTGCCAGCAGCTTTTTACGCAGGGGGCTTTCCTACGAGCAGTACTTC. Protein product: CASSFLRRGLSYEQYF. The chain links TRBV7-9 to TRBJ2-7; TRBD1 matches 8 bases. The CDR3 is made up of 16 amino acids. Trimming cost V 3 bases and J 1 base; bases outside gene matches: 8. Germline CDR1 reads SEHNR; CDR2 reads FQNEAQ (reference sequence).

The V and J genes are TRBV6-5 and TRBJ2-4; D is unclear. Trimming left V 5 bases short and J 15 bases short, with 14 bases between. CDR3 length equals 11 residues. CDR1 and CDR2 (germline): MNHEY, SVGAGI. The CDR3 loop reads CASSLVPMGYF. Written as DNA, the CDR3 is TGTGCCAGCAGTCTTGTCCCCATGGGGTACTTC.

V is TRBV12-5 and J is TRBJ1-5; D gene uncertain. Germline CDR1 is LGHNT and CDR2 is FRNRAP. This CDR3 spans 13 amino acids. V was clipped by 4 bases and J by 9 bases, with 13 bases between them. DNA of the CDR3: TGTGCTAGTGGTTCTGAGGAAATCGGGCCCCAGCATTTT. It codes for CASGSEEIGPQHF. Variable domain in full (rest from reference TRBV12-5 and TRBJ1-5): DARVTQTPRHKVTEMGQEVTMRCQPILGHNTVFWYRQTMMQGLELLAYFRNRAPLDDSGMPKDRFSAEMPDATLATLKIQPSEPRDSAVYFCASGSEEIGPQHFGDGTRLSIL.

This clone was recorded once. The chain joins TRBV10-2 to TRBJ1-1, with 8 positions matching TRBD1. V lost 5 bases and J lost 8; bases outside the gene matches: 16. Germline CDR1 and CDR2: WSHSY and SAAADI. The CDR3 sequence is 16 residues long. CDR3 amino acids: CASSPQTITGGAEAFF. The CDR3 nucleotides read TGCGCCAGCAGTCCACAAACTATTACAGGGGGAGCGGAAGCTTTCTTT.

This clone appeared once. The chain couples TRBV27 to TRBJ1-2, with a possible D match to TRBD1 (5 bases). This CDR3 comprises 14 residues. CDR1 is MNHEY and CDR2 is SMNVEV in the germline V gene (reference sequence). Trimming shortened V by 3 bases and J by 7 bases, and 15 bases separated the two germline ends. In nucleotides, the CDR3 is TGTGCCAGCAGTTTTTTAGGGGCTGGGTTTGGCTACACCTTC. This sequence encodes CASSFLGAGFGYTF.

The V gene is TRBV18, the J gene TRBJ1-5; 8 nucleotides line up with TRBD1. Trimming took 3 bases from V and 6 from J; bases not matched to a gene: 10. Germline CDR1 reads KGHSH; CDR2 reads LQKENI. The CDR3 is 16 residues long. The chain's CDR3 is CASSPRGQGVGQPQHF. The CDR3 DNA follows: TGTGCCAGCTCACCCCGCGGACAGGGTGTCGGTCAGCCCCAGCATTTT.

This chain joins TRBV11-2 and TRBJ2-7; D is possibly TRBD1 or TRBD2 (5 bases each). This CDR3 region has 18 residues. Germline CDR1 and CDR2: SGHAT and FQNNGV. The V gene lost 0 bases and the J gene lost 2 bases, with 20 bases spanning the gap. CDR3 loop: CASSLERWGTDMTYEQYF. CDR3 DNA: TGTGCCAGCAGCTTAGAGCGGTGGGGGACGGATATGACCTACGAGCAGTACTTC.

With regard to this clone: The junction departs from germline at one end; a sequencing error may be responsible. The chain has TRBV5-1 and TRBJ1-2; 10 bases are shared with TRBD1. The CDR3 is 14 amino acids. Germline CDR1 reads SGHRS; CDR2 reads YFSETQ. The CDR3 DNA reads TGTGCCAGCAGCTCCTCCGGGACAGGGGAAGGCTACACCTTC. It yields the protein CASSSSGTGEGYTF.

J is TRBJ2-7 and V is TRBV5-1; 11 bases are a match to TRBD1. Germline CDR1 reads SGHRS; CDR2 reads YFSETQ. CDR3 size: 15 residues. J was trimmed by 5 bases and V by 1 base; bases with no gene match: 5. Written as DNA, the CDR3 is TGCGCCAGCAGCTTGTTTGGGACAGGGGGACACGAGCAGTACTTC. It yields the protein CASSLFGTGGHEQYF.

The rearrangement uses TRBV11-3 and TRBJ2-5; D is tentatively TRBD1 or TRBD2 (6 bases each). The CDR3 consists of 15 residues. Per germline, CDR1 SGHNT and CDR2 YENEEA. Trimming cost V 5 bases and J 6 bases, with 19 bases left between them. The CDR3, as DNA: TGTGCCAGCAGCCCTACAGGGACTCCACCTAAGACCCAGTACTTC. This gives the protein CASSPTGTPPKTQYF.

The genes are TRBV9 and TRBJ2-3, with D possibly being TRBD1 or TRBD2 (6 bases each). This CDR3 region has 17 residues. The germline V gene has CDR1 SGDLS and CDR2 YYNGEE. V was clipped by 3 bases and J by 1 base, with 18 bases between them. The CDR3: CASSEGGGGLGTDTQYF. The CDR3 coding sequence is TGTGCCAGCAGCGAGGGGGGAGGAGGCCTAGGCACAGATACGCAGTATTTT.

The chain carries TRBV4-1 and TRBJ2-5, with 7 nucleotides matching TRBD1. This CDR3 has 15 residues. The J segment lost 12 bases and the V segment lost 0 bases, leaving 13 bases of the junction unmatched. CDR1 is MGHRA, CDR2 YSYEKL, per germline. The chain's CDR3 is CASSQDPLARTGEYF. The CDR3 DNA is TGCGCCAGCAGCCAAGACCCCCTCGCGAGGACAGGAGAGTACTTC.

The chain links TRBV5-4 to TRBJ1-2; 7 bases match TRBD1. The germline gives CDR1 SGHNT, CDR2 YYREEE (reference sequence). The CDR3 contains 13 residues. V trimming: 5 bases; J trimming: 2 bases; junction bases outside the gene matches: 3. The DNA for the CDR3 is TGTGCCAGCAGGACGGGACAGAACTATGGCTACACCTTC. Protein: CASRTGQNYGYTF.

This clone has a handful of counts. V and J are TRBV6-6 and TRBJ1-2; maybe TRBD1 (5 bases). V was cut by 6 bases and J by 2 bases, with 10 bases left in between. The germline V gene encodes CDR1 MNHNY and CDR2 SVGAGI (reference sequence). The CDR3 extends over 13 amino acids. The CDR3: CASRARGNYGYTF. The DNA of the CDR3 is TGTGCCAGCAGGGCTCGGGGGAACTATGGCTACACCTTC.

This clone was detected only once. The chain carries TRBV28 and TRBJ2-3; 10 nucleotides line up with TRBD2. Germline V gene data show CDR1 as MDHEN and CDR2 as SYDVKM. V shed 6 bases and J 0 bases; nucleotides not matched to a gene: 6. This CDR3 region has 16 residues. The CDR3 DNA follows: TGTGCCAGCAGGGGACTAGCGTCACCTAGCACAGATACGCAGTATTTT. Protein product: CASRGLASPSTDTQYF. Supplemented by reference TRBV28 and TRBJ2-3, the full variable domain reads DVKVTQSSRYLVKRTGEKVFLECVQDMDHENMFWYRQDPGLGLRLIYFSYDVKMKEKGDIPEGYSVSREKKERFSLILESASTNQTSMYLCASRGLASPSTDTQYFGPGTRLTVL.

The chain employs TRBV27 and TRBJ2-7; D is unclear. Trimming took off 0 bases at V and 0 bases at J, with 15 bases between the two ends. This CDR3 spans 17 amino acids. CDR1 and CDR2 from the germline V gene are MNHEY and SMNVEV (reference sequence). In DNA, the CDR3 is TGTGCCAGCAGTTTATCCCGGACCACTCGTGGCTCCTACGAGCAGTACTTC. Protein sequence: CASSLSRTTRGSYEQYF.

V gene TRBV7-9 combines with J gene TRBJ1-1, with D possibly matching TRBD1 (5 bases). Germline values: CDR1 SEHNR, CDR2 FQNEAQ (reference sequence). Trimming cost V 1 base and J 3 bases, with 12 bases left between them. The CDR3 has 15 residues. In nucleotides, the CDR3 is TGTGCCAGCAGCTTAGTACCAGGGAGGGACACTGAAGCTTTCTTT. Protein sequence: CASSLVPGRDTEAFF.

This clone was detected only a few times. The rearrangement uses TRBV19 and TRBJ1-5, with 7 bases fitting TRBD1. Germline V gives CDR1 LNHDA, CDR2 SQIVND (reference sequence). This CDR3 spans 16 amino acids. V shed 1 base and J 1 base; nucleotides not matched to a gene: 4. Written as DNA, the CDR3 is TGTGCCAGTAGTATAGTACAGGGGAGAAGCAATCAGCCCCAGCATTTT. Translation gives CASSIVQGRSNQPQHF.

CDR3 residues: CASNPTGVDTEAFF. As DNA, the CDR3 is TGCGCCAGCAACCCGACAGGCGTCGACACTGAAGCTTTCTTT. The V call is TRBV5-1, the J call TRBJ1-1; D might be TRBD1 (6 bases). The ends were cut back, 6 bases at V and 3 bases at J, with 15 bases in the middle. This CDR3 has 14 amino acids. Germline V CDR1 and CDR2: SGHRS, YFSETQ.

This clone has just a few counts. The chain has TRBV27 and TRBJ2-7; 7 bases align to TRBD2. Trimming removed 1 base from V and 1 base from J; junction bases left unmatched: 1. The CDR3 is 14 amino acids. Germline values: CDR1 MNHEY, CDR2 SMNVEV (reference sequence). CDR3 residues: CASSLWGGSYEQYF. The CDR3 DNA reads as TGTGCCAGCAGTTTATGGGGGGGTTCCTACGAGCAGTACTTC.

On this clone itself: The sample carries other DNA sequences with the same CDR3. The chain uses TRBV18 and TRBJ1-1; the D is unclear. The length of the CDR3 is 13 residues. CDR1 is KGHSH, CDR2 LQKENI, per germline. Trimming removed 3 bases at V and 1 base at J, with 6 bases between. CDR3 sequence: CASSPKGNTEAFF. In nucleotides, the CDR3 is TGTGCCAGCTCACCCAAGGGGAACACTGAAGCTTTCTTT.